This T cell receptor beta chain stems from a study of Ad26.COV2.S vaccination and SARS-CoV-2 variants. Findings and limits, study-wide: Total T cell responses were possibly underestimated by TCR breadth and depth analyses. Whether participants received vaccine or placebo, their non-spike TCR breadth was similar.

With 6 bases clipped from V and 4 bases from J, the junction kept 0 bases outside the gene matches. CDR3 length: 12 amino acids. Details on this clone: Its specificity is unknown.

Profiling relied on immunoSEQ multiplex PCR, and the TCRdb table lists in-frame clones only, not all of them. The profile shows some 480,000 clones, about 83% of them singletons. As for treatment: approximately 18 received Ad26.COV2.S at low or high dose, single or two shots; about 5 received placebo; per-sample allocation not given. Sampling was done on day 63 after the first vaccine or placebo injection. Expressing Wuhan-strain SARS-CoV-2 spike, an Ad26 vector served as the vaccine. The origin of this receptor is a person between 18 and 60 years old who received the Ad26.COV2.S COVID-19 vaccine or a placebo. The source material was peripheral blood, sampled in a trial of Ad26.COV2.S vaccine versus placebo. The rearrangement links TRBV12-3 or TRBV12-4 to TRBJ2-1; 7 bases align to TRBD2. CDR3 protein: CASRGGYNEQFF. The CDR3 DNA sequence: TGTGCCAGCAGGGGGGGGTACAATGAGCAGTTCTTC.